What follows is one T cell receptor (beta chain) and its context. Its antigen is unknown. No much larger clone exists at a distance of one base, and base qualities are not known. The CDR3 regions of human TCRbeta chains were analyzed by immunosequencing. The source study handled its data this way. TCRs in the repertoires were compared against a reference library of SARS-CoV-2-specific TCRs that had been generated with the MIRA antigen-specificity platform. Breadth was defined as the fraction of unique TCRs that were SARS-CoV-2-associated, and depth was defined as the fraction of total T cells that were SARS-CoV-2-associated. Using the MIRA data, every spike-specific TCR was mapped to the spike region that the TCR reacted to and assigned to either a CD4 or a CD8 class. Log10-transformed breadth and depth values were compared by one-way ANOVA with Sidak's multiple comparisons tests. The immuneACCESS repertoire file appears here via TCRdb, limited to in-frame rearrangements. These files lack a portion of the clones; in checked studies, under half of the deficit traces to unresolved V genes, and the cause of the others is not known. V and J calls and clone size are copied from that table; D and trimming were computed from the DNA. The sample table contains roughly 120,000 clones; only one count was recorded for around 85% of them. The top ten hold almost 9.5% of the sample.

The sample belongs to a study of T cell responses to AZD1222 COVID-19 vaccine (dated by TCRdb to the early 2020s). Describing the broader study: AZD1222 recipients with second doses at about 4 weeks or about 12 weeks were pooled, because spike-specific TCR depth and breadth did not differ between schedules. TCR sequencing covered 230 or so trial participants: about 210 given two doses of AZD1222 and 26 given two doses of MenACWY control vaccine. Trial participants were enrolled by age into subgroups of 18-55, 56-69 and 70-plus years, and around 150, 28 and 57 TCR-sequenced participants, respectively, were included in these subgroups.

Explained via the paper, the time point label denotes: baseline before first vaccination. Vaccinee samples were obtained from the UK trials COV001 and COV002, which included a single-blind randomized controlled phase 2/3 trial of AZD1222 (ChAdOx1 nCoV-19) in healthy adults. Trial participant PBMC samples were collected at day 0 and day 28 after the second dose for TCRbeta chain sequencing. General findings and caveats noted by the study authors: Because no day 14 peak-response samples were available, the repertoires could be characterized only after the peak T cell response. The 56-69-year group was small, and its depth increase did not reach significance, likely because of low power. A significant rise in spike-specific TCR breadth and depth was observed after two AZD1222 doses relative to day 0 and relative to MenACWY recipients. Reportedly, almost half of the unique spike-specific TCRs recognized epitopes lying outside the regions that are mutated in the B.1.351 and B.1.1.7 variants. Conclusions about previously exposed vaccinees are limited because only six or seven AZD1222 recipients were SARS-CoV-2 seropositive at baseline. Participants were mostly white British, with more females than males. The authors suggested clonal diversity may have been underestimated. Vaccine-associated CD4 TCRs spanned the whole spike protein, with dominant responses in regions 160-218 and 743-854.

Unmatched junction bases come to 10, with V trimmed by 5 bases and J by 6 bases. The germline V gene yields SGHAT for CDR1 and FQNNGV for CDR2. Its CDR3 holds 15 amino acids, cysteine through phenylalanine. The kept DNA is CDR3 alone, 45 bases in frame from the first base. The V and J genes are TRBV11-2 and TRBJ1-5; a stretch of 7 junction bases matches TRBD1. The source was peripheral blood, collected on day 0 of AZD1222 vaccination. The sequence was obtained from an adult in good health. The CDR3 region reads CASSLTGAVGQPQHF. The nucleotide sequence reads TGTGCCAGCAGCCTAACAGGGGCGGTCGGTCAGCCCCAGCATTTT.